One and the same sample provided the 8 T cell receptor beta chains below, sequenced in a study of blood T cell repertoires in COVID-19. Method: immunoSEQ multiplex PCR; TCRdb's copy keeps in-frame clones and lacks some. The sample lists nearly 350,000 clones, around 88% occurring once. The sample consisted of peripheral blood. These receptors all stem from a man aged 25 to 45 with active or convalescent COVID-19.

CDR3 in amino acids: CASSFRDRGRDQPQHF. The CDR3 nucleotides are TGTGCCAGCAGTTTCCGGGACAGGGGGAGAGATCAGCCCCAGCATTTT. The chain has TRBV28 and TRBJ1-5; 11 nucleotides align to TRBD1. The CDR3 consists of 16 residues. The J segment lost 5 bases and the V segment lost 3 bases, leaving 6 bases of the junction unmatched. Germline CDR1 is MDHEN and CDR2 is SYDVKM. The full variable domain, completed using reference TRBV28 and TRBJ1-5, is DVKVTQSSRYLVKRTGEKVFLECVQDMDHENMFWYRQDPGLGLRLIYFSYDVKMKEKGDIPEGYSVSREKKERFSLILESASTNQTSMYLCASSFRDRGRDQPQHFGDGTRLSIL.

This clone has a count of ten or more. V gene TRBV6-5 combines with J gene TRBJ2-7, with D perhaps TRBD1 (6 bases). Trimming took off 6 bases at V and 5 bases at J, with 14 bases between the two ends. Germline V CDR1 and CDR2: MNHEY, SVGAGI. This CDR3 is built from 13 residues. The DNA for the CDR3 is TGTGCCAGCAGCCTATTCAGGGGTAACGAGCAGTACTTC. Translation gives CASSLFRGNEQYF.

J is TRBJ2-7 and V is TRBV4-1; the match to TRBD2 covers 14 bases. V gave up 2 bases and J gave up 0 bases; unmatched junction bases: 3. CDR1 and CDR2 (germline): MGHRA, YSYEKL. The CDR3 totals 17 residues. CDR3 residues: CASSQPGLAGGSYEQYF. The CDR3 coding sequence is TGCGCCAGCAGCCAACCCGGACTAGCGGGGGGCTCCTACGAGCAGTACTTC.

The genes are TRBV4-2 and TRBJ1-4, with TRBD1 matching over 8 bases. The ends lost 4 bases at V and 14 bases at J; junction bases unmatched: 9. CDR1 and CDR2 from the germline V gene are LGHNA and YNFKEQ. CDR3 size: 13 residues. The CDR3: CASSPRTGQSLFF. The CDR3, as DNA: TGTGCCAGCAGCCCTCGGACAGGGCAGAGCCTGTTTTTT.

In DNA form, the CDR3 reads TGTGCCAGCAGCAATTATGTGTGGCTGGTTACGCAGTATTTT. Translating it yields CASSNYVWLVTQYF. The J gene is TRBJ2-3, the V gene TRBV21-1; the DNA was not compared with TRBD1, the D call given in the table. TRBV21-1 has pseudogene status. The CDR3 extends over 14 amino acids.

The rearrangement joins TRBV4-3 to TRBJ2-2; D uncertain. This CDR3 contains 15 residues. V was shortened by 4 bases and J by 5 bases, with 14 bases between the two germline ends. CDR1 LGHNA and CDR2 YSLEER come from the germline V gene. CDR3 protein: CASSPGLPGTGELFF. CDR3 nucleotide sequence: TGCGCCAGCAGCCCCGGTCTCCCAGGTACCGGGGAGCTGTTTTTT.

V usage is TRBV29-1 and J usage is TRBJ1-3; D unresolved. V shed 1 base and J shed 3 bases, with 7 bases lying between them. Germline assignment: CDR1 SQVTM and CDR2 ANQGSEA. This CDR3 spans 13 amino acids. The CDR3 spells CSVEAGNGNTIYF. The CDR3 nucleotides are TGCAGCGTTGAAGCGGGGAATGGAAACACCATATATTTT.

The genes are TRBV11-3 and TRBJ2-7, with D tentatively TRBD1 (6 bases). The V gene's germline CDR1 is SGHNT and CDR2 YENEEA. V was clipped by 6 bases and J by 2 bases, with 11 bases between them. This CDR3 region has 13 residues. The CDR3 sequence: CASSPDRTYEQYF. In nucleotides, the CDR3 is TGTGCCAGCAGTCCGGACAGAACCTACGAGCAGTACTTC.